Given below is one T cell receptor beta chain in context. The antigen remains undetermined. The source of the sample is a study of vaccination effects on CD4 cells after COVID-19. The CDR3 length is 13 residues. Germline V lookup: CDR1 SGHDT, CDR2 YYEEEE. With 7 bases clipped from V and 4 bases from J, the junction kept 6 bases outside the gene matches. Measured with immunoSEQ multiplex PCR; TCRdb has only the in-frame clones, and not every one. The sample contains about 27,000 clones, about 84% of which appear only once. Prior to sequencing, the ViraFEST assay stimulated PBMC with viral peptide pools, which expanded the antigen-specific CD4+ T cells. The authors isolated CD4+ T cells after roughly eleven days of culture. The individual was infected with SARS-CoV-2 between March and December 2020, as confirmed by PCR.

This clonotype was sampled from a human donor who had a prior SARS-CoV-2 infection. The sequencing used CD4+ T cells from PBMCs cultured with HCoV-NL63 spike peptides, collected before COVID-19 vaccination. The rearrangement links TRBV5-6 to TRBJ2-5, with 8 bases matching TRBD1. CDR3 bases: TGTGCCAGCTTGCGGACAGGGATAGAGACCCAGTACTTC. Its translation: CASLRTGIETQYF.